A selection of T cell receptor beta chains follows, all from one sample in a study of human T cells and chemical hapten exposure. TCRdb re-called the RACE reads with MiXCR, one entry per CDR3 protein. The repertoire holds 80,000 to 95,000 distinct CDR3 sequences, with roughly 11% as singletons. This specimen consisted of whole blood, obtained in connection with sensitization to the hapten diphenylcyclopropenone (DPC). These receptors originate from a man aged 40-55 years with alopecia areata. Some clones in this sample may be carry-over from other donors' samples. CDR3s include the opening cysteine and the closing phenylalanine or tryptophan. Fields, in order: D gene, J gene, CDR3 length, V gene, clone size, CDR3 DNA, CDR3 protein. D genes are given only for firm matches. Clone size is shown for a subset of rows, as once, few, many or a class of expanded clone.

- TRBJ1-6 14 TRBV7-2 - TGTGCCAGCAGCTTAGTTGTAGGGAATTCACCCCTCCACTTT CASSLVVGNSPLHF
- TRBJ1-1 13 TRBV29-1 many TGCAGCGTTGAAGGTGACAAGAACACTGAAGCTTTCTTT CSVEGDKNTEAFF
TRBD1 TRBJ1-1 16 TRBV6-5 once TGTGCCAGCAGACTACTTTCCAGGGGGCTGGAAACTGAAGCTTTCTTT CASRLLSRGLETEAFF
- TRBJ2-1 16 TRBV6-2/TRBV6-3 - TGTGCCAGCATCAAAACGGCGGACTTCTCCTACAATGAGCAGTTCTTC CASIKTADFSYNEQFF
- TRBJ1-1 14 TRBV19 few TGTGCCAGTAGTATCCTCGGGCCGAACACTGAAGCTTTCTTT CASSILGPNTEAFF
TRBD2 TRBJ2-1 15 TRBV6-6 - TGTGCCAGCGGGACTAGCGGGAAGACAGGTAGTGAGCAGTTCTTC CASGTSGKTGSEQFF
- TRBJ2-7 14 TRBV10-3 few TGTGCCATCATGGACTCACACGGGATTGGCGAGCAGTACTTC CAIMDSHGIGEQYF
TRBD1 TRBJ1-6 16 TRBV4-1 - TGCGCCAGCAGCCGAGAACCGGGACAGGGGAACTCACCCCTCCACTTT CASSREPGQGNSPLHF
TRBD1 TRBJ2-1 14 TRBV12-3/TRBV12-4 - TGTGCCAGCATCTTAGGACAGGGGGCTATTGAGCAGTTCTTC CASILGQGAIEQFF
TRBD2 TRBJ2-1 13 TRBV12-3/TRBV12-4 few TGTGCCAGCAGTTCCTACCGACTAGCGGGCGTGATCTTC CASSSYRLAGVIF
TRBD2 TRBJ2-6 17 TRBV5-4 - TGTGCCAGCAGCTTTGGGGGGGGGTTCTCTGGGGCCAACGTCCTGACTTTC CASSFGGGFSGANVLTF
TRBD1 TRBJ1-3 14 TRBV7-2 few TGTGCCAGCAGCCGCGACAGGGTTGAAAACACCATATATTTT CASSRDRVENTIYF
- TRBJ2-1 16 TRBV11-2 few TGTGCCAGCAGCGCATCTCCCGGGAACTCCTACAATGAGCAGTTCTTC CASSASPGNSYNEQFF
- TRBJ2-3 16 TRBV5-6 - TGTGCCAGCAGCTTAAAAGGAGGAGGAGGGACAGATACGCAGTATTTT CASSLKGGGGTDTQYF
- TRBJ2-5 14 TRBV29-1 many TGCAGCGTTGGGGAGGGGGGGACCAGAGAGACCCAGTACTTC CSVGEGGTRETQYF
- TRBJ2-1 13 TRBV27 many TGTGCCAGGGAGGAGGGCCAAGGGGGTGAGCAGTTCTTC CAREEGQGGEQFF
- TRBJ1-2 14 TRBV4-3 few TGCGCCAGCAGCCAAGAGAACAGATTGGGTGGCTACACCTTC CASSQENRLGGYTF
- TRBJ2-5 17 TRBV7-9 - TGTGCCAGCAGCCCTACCTATCCAGGGGCCGGAGGGGAGACCCAGTACTTC CASSPTYPGAGGETQYF
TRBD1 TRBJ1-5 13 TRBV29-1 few TGCAGCGTTGTTGGACAGGGAGATCAGCCCCAGCATTTT CSVVGQGDQPQHF
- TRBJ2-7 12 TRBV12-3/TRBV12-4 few TGTGCCAGCAGCCCGACAGCGAAGGGGCAGTACTTC CASSPTAKGQYF
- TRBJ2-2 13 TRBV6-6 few TGTGCCAGCAATCGGGAAGAAGGCGGGGAGCTGTTTTTT CASNREEGGELFF
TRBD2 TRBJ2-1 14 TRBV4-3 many TGCGCCAGCAGCCGCGGACTAGCGGCTAATGAGCAGTTCTTC CASSRGLAANEQFF
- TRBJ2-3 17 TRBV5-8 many TGTGCCAGCAGCTTGGCCCGCCTAGCGTCGGGGGCAGATACGCAGTATTTT CASSLARLASGADTQYF
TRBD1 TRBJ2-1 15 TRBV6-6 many TGTGCCAGCAGCAGGGAGACAGGGGGAAAGGATGAGCAGTTCTTC CASSRETGGKDEQFF
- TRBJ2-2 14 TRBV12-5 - TGTGCTAGTGGCCGAGGGGTTGACACCGGGGAGCTGTTTTTT CASGRGVDTGELFF
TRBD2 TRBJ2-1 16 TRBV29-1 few TGCAGCGTTGGCTGGGCTAGCGGGAGGGGGCACAATGAGCAGTTCTTC CSVGWASGRGHNEQFF